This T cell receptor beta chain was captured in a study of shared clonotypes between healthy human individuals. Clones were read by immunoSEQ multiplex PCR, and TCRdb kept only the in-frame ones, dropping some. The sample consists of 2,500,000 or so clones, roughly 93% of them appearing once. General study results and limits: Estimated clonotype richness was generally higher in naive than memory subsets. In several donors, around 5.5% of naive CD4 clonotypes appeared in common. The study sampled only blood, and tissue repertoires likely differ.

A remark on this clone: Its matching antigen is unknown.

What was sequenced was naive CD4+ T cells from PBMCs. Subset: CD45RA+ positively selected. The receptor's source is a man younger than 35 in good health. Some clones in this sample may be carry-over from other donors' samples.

The CDR3 region has the DNA TGCGCCAGCAGCCGGACGCGGACGGAGATCTACGAGCAGTACTTC. Its translation is CASSRTRTEIYEQYF. This chain joins TRBV4-3 and TRBJ2-7; D remains ambiguous. Germline V gene lookup returns CDR1 LGHNA and CDR2 YSLEER. The CDR3 has 15 residues. V was shortened by 4 bases and J by 3 bases, with 16 bases between the two germline ends.